The rows below give T cell receptor beta chains drawn from one sample of a study of post-analysis software for immune sequencing data. TCRdb used MiXCR to reprocess the PCR reads, holding one entry per CDR3 protein. Of a few hundred thousand distinct CDR3 sequences listed, around 34% are singletons. Sequencing was performed on blood. All receptors derive from a girl aged 10-17 years with multiple sclerosis. Each CDR3 is given with its conserved first and last residue. The D gene is left open where the match is weak. Expanded clones get a size class; other rows say once, few or many, or leave the size out.

V	J	size	D	DNA	CDR3
TRBV29-1	TRBJ2-5	few	TRBD2	TGCAGCGCCGGAGCCCGACTAGCCGGCCTTGAGCAGTACTTC	CSAGARLAGLEQYF
TRBV11-2	TRBJ1-2	NA	TRBD1	TGTGCCAGCAGCTTAGATGGACAGGGGGTGCGACCATATGGCTACACCTTC	CASSLDGQGVRPYGYTF
TRBV7-9	TRBJ2-1	NA	NA	TGTTCCAGCAGCTTAGTACTAGCCGGCGATGAGCAGTTCTTC	CSSSLVLAGDEQFF
TRBV24-1	TRBJ1-1	many	NA	TGTGCCACCAGTGATTACAGGAACACTGAAGCTTTCTTT	CATSDYRNTEAFF
TRBV9	TRBJ1-2	NA	NA	TGTGCCAGCAGCGGATTAAATGGCTACACCTTC	CASSGLNGYTF
TRBV5-1	TRBJ2-6	NA	TRBD1	TGCGCCAGCAGCTCTTGGACAGGGGGCGTCTCTGGGGCCAACGTCCTGACTTTC	CASSSWTGGVSGANVLTF
TRBV7-9	TRBJ2-5	many	NA	TGTGCCAGCAGCTTAAGACGGGACCAAGAGACCCAGTACTTC	CASSLRRDQETQYF
TRBV20-1	TRBJ2-5	many	TRBD1	TGCAGTGCTAGAGATGGGACAGGTTACGAGACCCAGTACTTC	CSARDGTGYETQYF
TRBV25-1	TRBJ1-4	few	NA	TGTGCCAGCAGTGACAGGGAAAAACTGTTTTTT	CASSDREKLFF
TRBV6-2/TRBV6-3	TRBJ1-2	NA	NA	TGTGCCAGCAGCCCGGCCGACCCCCCTATGCGCTACACCTTC	CASSPADPPMRYTF
TRBV29-1	TRBJ2-7	NA	TRBD1	TGCAGCGTGAAGGGACAGAACTACGAGCAGTACTTC	CSVKGQNYEQYF
TRBV5-1	TRBJ1-5	many	NA	TGCGCCAGCAGCTTTTTGGGGGCGCTAGATCAGCCCCAGCATTTT	CASSFLGALDQPQHF
TRBV20-1	TRBJ2-3	many	TRBD2	TGCAGTGCTGTCCCACTAGCGGGGGGGGATACGCAGTATTTT	CSAVPLAGGDTQYF
TRBV27	TRBJ1-1	NA	NA	TGTGCCAGCAGACGGAGACGGGAATTGAACACTGAAGCTTTCTTT	CASRRRRELNTEAFF
TRBV6-5	TRBJ1-1	few	TRBD1	TGTGCCAGCAGTTACGGGACAGGTTTTGAAGCTTTCTTT	CASSYGTGFEAFF
TRBV7-9	TRBJ2-3	NA	TRBD1	TGTGCCAGCAGCCCCCACAGGGGGCTAGGGACAGATACGCAGTATTTT	CASSPHRGLGTDTQYF
TRBV2	TRBJ2-3	once	NA	TGTGCCAGCAGAGTGGACGAGGCTAGCACAGATACGCAGTATTTT	CASRVDEASTDTQYF
TRBV10-3	TRBJ2-3	once	TRBD2	TGTGCCACTTACTCCGGGACTAGCGGGACCACGGATACGCAGTATTTT	CATYSGTSGTTDTQYF
TRBV6-6	TRBJ1-2	few	NA	TGTGCCAGCAGTTACTCGTCAGGGGTGGCCTATGGCTACACCTTC	CASSYSSGVAYGYTF